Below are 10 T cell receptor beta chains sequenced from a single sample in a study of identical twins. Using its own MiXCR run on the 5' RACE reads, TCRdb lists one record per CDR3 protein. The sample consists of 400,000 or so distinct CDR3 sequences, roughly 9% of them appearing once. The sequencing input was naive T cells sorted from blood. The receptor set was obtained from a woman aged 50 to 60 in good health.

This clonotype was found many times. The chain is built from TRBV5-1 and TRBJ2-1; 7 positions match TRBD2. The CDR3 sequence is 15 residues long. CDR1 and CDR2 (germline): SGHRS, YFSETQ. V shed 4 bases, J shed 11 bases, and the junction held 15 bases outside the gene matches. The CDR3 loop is CASSPGGGGGTKQFF. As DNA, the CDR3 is TGCGCCAGCAGCCCCGGAGGCGGCGGGGGTACAAAGCAGTTCTTC.

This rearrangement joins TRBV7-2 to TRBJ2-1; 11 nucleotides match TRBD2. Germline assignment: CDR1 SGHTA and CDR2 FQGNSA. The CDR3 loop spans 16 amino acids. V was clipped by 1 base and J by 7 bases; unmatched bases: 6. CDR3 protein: CASSLGSLAGGNEQFF. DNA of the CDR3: TGTGCCAGCAGCTTAGGATCGCTAGCGGGAGGTAATGAGCAGTTCTTC.

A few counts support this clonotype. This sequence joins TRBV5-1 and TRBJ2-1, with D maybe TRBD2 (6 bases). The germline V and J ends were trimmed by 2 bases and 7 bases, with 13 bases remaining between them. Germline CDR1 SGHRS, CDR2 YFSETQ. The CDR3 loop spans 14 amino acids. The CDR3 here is CASSFGGRSNEQFF. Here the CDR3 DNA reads TGCGCCAGCAGCTTTGGGGGGAGAAGTAATGAGCAGTTCTTC.

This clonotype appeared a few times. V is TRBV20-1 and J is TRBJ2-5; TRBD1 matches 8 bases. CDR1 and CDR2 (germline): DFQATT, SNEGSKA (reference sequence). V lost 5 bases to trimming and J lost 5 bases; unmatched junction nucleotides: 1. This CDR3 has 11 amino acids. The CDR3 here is CSADRGETQYF. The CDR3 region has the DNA TGCAGTGCTGACAGGGGTGAGACCCAGTACTTC.

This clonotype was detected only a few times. The CDR3 DNA sequence: TGCGCCAGCAGCTTGGGCTTGACCGGACAGAATGGCTACACCTTC. Residues: CASSLGLTGQNGYTF. This chain uses TRBV5-1 with TRBJ1-2, with TRBD1 as a possible D gene (6 bases). The CDR3 has 15 residues. Germline V gene sequence: CDR1 SGHRS, CDR2 YFSETQ. V gave up 0 bases and J gave up 6 bases, with 15 bases separating them. The full variable domain, rest sourced from reference TRBV5-1 and TRBJ1-2, is KAGVTQTPRYLIKTRGQQVTLSCSPISGHRSVSWYQQTPGQGLQFLFEYFSETQRNKGNFPGRFSGRQFSNSRSEMNVSTLELGDSALYLCASSLGLTGQNGYTFGSGTRLTVV.

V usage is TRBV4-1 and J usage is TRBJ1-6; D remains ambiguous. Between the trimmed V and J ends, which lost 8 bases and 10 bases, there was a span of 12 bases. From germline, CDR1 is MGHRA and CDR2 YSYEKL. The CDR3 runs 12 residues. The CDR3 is CASSEGGSPLHF. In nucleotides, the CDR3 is TGCGCCAGCTCCGAGGGAGGGTCACCCCTCCACTTT.

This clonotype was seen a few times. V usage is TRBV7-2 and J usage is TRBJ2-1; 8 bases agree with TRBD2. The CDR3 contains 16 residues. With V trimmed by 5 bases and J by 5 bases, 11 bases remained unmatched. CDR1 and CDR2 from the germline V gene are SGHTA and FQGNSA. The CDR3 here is CASSVIGRAINNEQFF. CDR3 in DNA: TGTGCCAGCAGCGTGATCGGGAGGGCTATAAACAATGAGCAGTTCTTC.

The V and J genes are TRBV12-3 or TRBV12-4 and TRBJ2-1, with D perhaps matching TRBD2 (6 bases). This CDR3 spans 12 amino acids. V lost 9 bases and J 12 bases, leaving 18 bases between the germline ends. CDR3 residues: CASATGTQAQFF. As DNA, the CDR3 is TGTGCCAGTGCTACCGGGACTCAAGCGCAGTTCTTC.

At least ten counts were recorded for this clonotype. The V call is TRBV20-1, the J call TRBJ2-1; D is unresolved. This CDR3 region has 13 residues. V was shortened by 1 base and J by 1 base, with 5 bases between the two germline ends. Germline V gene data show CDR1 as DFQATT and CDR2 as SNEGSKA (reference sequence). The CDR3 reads CSARGVSYNEQFF. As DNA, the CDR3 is TGCAGTGCTAGAGGAGTTTCCTACAATGAGCAGTTCTTC.

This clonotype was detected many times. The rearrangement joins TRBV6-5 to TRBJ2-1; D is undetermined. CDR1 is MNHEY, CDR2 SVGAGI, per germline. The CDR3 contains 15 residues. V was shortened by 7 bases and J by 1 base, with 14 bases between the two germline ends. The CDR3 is CASILNSLSYNEQFF. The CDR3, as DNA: TGTGCCAGCATTCTGAACTCCCTTTCCTACAATGAGCAGTTCTTC.